Below, one TCR beta chain is given with its context. The antigen it recognizes is unknown. The input lacks base qualities; no much larger clone sits a single base away. The data were taken from a study of blood T cells in healthy people across ages (dated by TCRdb to about 2015). Looking at the study overall: In model experiments, roughly one uniquely barcoded TCR beta cDNA molecule per two T cells was captured by template switching. To track age-related changes in TCR beta repertoire diversity, the study relied on deep sequencing normalized with unique cDNA molecular identifiers. Donors of different ages were randomly distributed across sequencing lanes to avoid experimental bias. Donors were grouped into four age groups: young (average roughly 15 years), middle-aged (about 40), aged (around 56) and long-lived (around 80). Using the same blood draw, the study looked at two additional independent replicas of 1 million unique cDNA reads for two donors, one aged 18 to 30 and the other aged 80 or older. Broad study findings and their caveats: Estimates of total diversity from one million sequenced T cells were regarded as lower bounds and underestimates. Conclusive comparison of naive and antigen-experienced compartments was prevented by the profiling of bulk unsorted PBMCs. As age increased, observed TCR beta diversity per million T cells dropped in a roughly linear way, and a significant reduction was already evident by age about 36. The CMV infection status of donors was not known, potentially confounding age-related changes in expanded clonotypes. The long-lived group showed more naive CD4+ T cells, fewer expanded clones and increased TCR diversity than the aged group, suggesting age selection. There was a strong correlation between observed TCR beta diversity and the percentage of naive T cells measured by flow cytometry.

The donors were roughly 40 Caucasian individuals from Russia, aged roughly 6 to 100 years, who were systemically healthy. Approximately 9.7 milliliters of peripheral blood were drawn from each donor into EDTA-treated Vacutainer tubes. Ficoll-Paque density-gradient centrifugation was used to isolate PBMCs, with at least 6.5 million per sample. Total RNA was extracted from PBMCs with Trizol reagent, with at least 5 micrograms obtained per sample. Naive CD45RAhigh/CD27high T cell percentages were measured by flow cytometry on a PBMC aliquot from every donor. CDR1 and CDR2 (SNHLY, FYNNEI) derive from the germline V gene. Deletion took 6 bases off V and 5 bases off J, with a span of 16 bases between the germline ends. The CDR3 starts with the cysteine, ends with the phenylalanine, and has 15 residues. The sequence is cut down to CDR3 DNA, 45 bases in frame from base 1. The protocol used for the library was 5' RACE. TCRdb records Illumina HiSeq 2500 as the sequencer. A second PCR of roughly 7 to 12 cycles was run with a J-beta primer mix and a sample-barcoded 5' primer. A template-switch 5' adaptor carrying 12 random nucleotides introduced a unique molecular identifier onto each TCR beta cDNA molecule. Each sample yielded at least 3 million CDR3-containing paired-end reads. The Mint cDNA synthesis kit, primed by a TRBC-specific oligonucleotide, was used to synthesize first-strand cDNA from all RNA. Following uracil-DNA glycosylase treatment, all cDNA underwent a first 18-cycle PCR with the universal primers M1SS and BC2_uni_R. As for the original processing: For normalization, 1 million high-quality reads, each with a distinct molecular identifier, were randomly selected from each sample. Instead of being binned into consensus sequences, reads that shared molecular identifiers were thrown out. CDR3 identification, clonotype clustering and error correction used MiTCR with a Q25 quality threshold and the strictest error-elimination algorithm. A nonparametric unseen species model using Euler transformation provided a lower-bound estimate of total TCR beta diversity. TCRdb reran the public reads through fastp at Q25 and MiXCR, keeping productive beta chains. Every entry covers one CDR3 protein and lists the most common genes and DNA from its rows. These V and J calls are TCRdb output, not the study's own analysis. The sample table contains hundreds of thousands of distinct CDR3 sequences; only one count was recorded for around half of them. Together, the top ten hold about 32% of the sample.

Material for sequencing was blood. This sequence uses TRBV2 and TRBJ2-2; possibly the D gene is TRBD2, per 6 matching bases. This TCR derives from a woman aged 55 to 70 in good health. The nucleotide sequence is TGTGCCAGCAGCCCCGACCGGGGGAAAACCGGGGAGCTGTTTTTT. Translated, it reads CASSPDRGKTGELFF.